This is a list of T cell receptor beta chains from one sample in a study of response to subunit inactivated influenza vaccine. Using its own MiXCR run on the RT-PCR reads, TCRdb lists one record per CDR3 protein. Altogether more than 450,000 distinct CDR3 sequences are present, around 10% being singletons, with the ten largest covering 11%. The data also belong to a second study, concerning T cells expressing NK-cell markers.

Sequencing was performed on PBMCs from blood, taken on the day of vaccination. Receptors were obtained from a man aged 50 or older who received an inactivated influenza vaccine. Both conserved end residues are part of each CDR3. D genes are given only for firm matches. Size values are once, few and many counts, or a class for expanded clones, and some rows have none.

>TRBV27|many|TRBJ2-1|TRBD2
CASSLLTSGIYNEQFF
TGTGCCAGCAGTTTATTGACTAGCGGGATCTACAATGAGCAGTTCTTC
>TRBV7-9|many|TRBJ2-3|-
CASSTGRTQYF
TGTGCCAGCAGCACAGGGCGTACGCAGTATTTT
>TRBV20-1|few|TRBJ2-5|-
CSTKWGQETQYF
TGCAGTACCAAGTGGGGCCAAGAGACCCAGTACTTC
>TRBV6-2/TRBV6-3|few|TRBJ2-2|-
CASTDNGPGELFF
TGTGCCAGCACCGATAACGGGCCCGGGGAGCTGTTTTTT
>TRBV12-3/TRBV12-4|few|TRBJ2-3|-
CASSLVEGSTDTQYF
TGTGCCAGCAGTTTGGTGGAGGGGAGCACAGATACGCAGTATTTT
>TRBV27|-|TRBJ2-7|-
CASRVRAATEQYF
TGTGCCAGCCGCGTAAGGGCTGCAACCGAGCAGTACTTC
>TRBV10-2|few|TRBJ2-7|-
CASSAEAAYEQYF
TGCGCCAGCAGTGCAGAGGCGGCCTACGAGCAGTACTTC
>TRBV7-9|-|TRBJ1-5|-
CASSTNTAQPQHF
TGTGCCAGCAGCACCAACACGGCTCAGCCCCAGCATTTT
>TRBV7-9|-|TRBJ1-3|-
CASSPQSSTGNTIYF
TGTGCCAGCAGCCCCCAGAGTAGTACTGGAAACACCATATATTTT
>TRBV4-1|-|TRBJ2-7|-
CASSHDIRRYEQYF
TGCGCCAGCAGCCATGATATCAGACGATACGAGCAGTACTTC
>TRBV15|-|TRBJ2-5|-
CATSRWLGADETQYF
TGTGCCACCAGCAGGTGGCTGGGGGCAGACGAGACCCAGTACTTC
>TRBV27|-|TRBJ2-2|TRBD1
CASSPWTGTVGELFF
TGTGCCAGCAGTCCCTGGACAGGGACGGTCGGGGAGCTGTTTTTT
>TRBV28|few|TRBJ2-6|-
CASSSLDKALSGANVLTF
TGTGCCAGCAGTTCCTTAGACAAAGCCCTCTCTGGGGCCAACGTCCTGACTTTC
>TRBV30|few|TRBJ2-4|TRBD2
CAWSSHLGGLAKNIQYF
TGTGCCTGGAGTTCCCATTTGGGGGGGTTAGCCAAAAACATTCAGTACTTC
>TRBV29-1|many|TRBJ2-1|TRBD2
CSPPGGIPYNEQFF
TGCAGCCCCCCCGGGGGGATACCCTACAATGAGCAGTTCTTC
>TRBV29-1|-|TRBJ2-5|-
CSVEDRGIQETQYF
TGCAGCGTTGAAGATCGAGGAATCCAAGAGACCCAGTACTTC
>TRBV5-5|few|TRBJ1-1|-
CASSLEVKAGSPDTEAFF
TGTGCCAGCAGCTTGGAGGTTAAGGCAGGGTCCCCCGACACTGAAGCTTTCTTT
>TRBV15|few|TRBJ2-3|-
CATSEFTDTQYF
TGTGCCACCAGTGAATTCACAGATACGCAGTATTTT
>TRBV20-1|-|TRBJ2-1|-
CSAIPPGRINEQFF
TGCAGTGCTATCCCTCCGGGACGAATCAATGAGCAGTTCTTC
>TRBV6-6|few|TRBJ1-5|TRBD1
CASKDRVDQPQHF
TGTGCCAGCAAAGACAGGGTTGATCAGCCCCAGCATTTT
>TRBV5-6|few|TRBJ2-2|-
CASSLGVFPNTGELFF
TGTGCCAGCAGCTTGGGTGTGTTTCCGAACACCGGGGAGCTGTTTTTT
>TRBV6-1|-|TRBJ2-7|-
CASRPITRSDDYEQYF
TGTGCCAGCAGACCCATTACTAGGTCGGACGACTACGAGCAGTACTTC
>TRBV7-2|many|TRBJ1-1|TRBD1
CASSWDRDTEAFF
TGTGCCAGCAGCTGGGACAGGGACACTGAAGCTTTCTTT
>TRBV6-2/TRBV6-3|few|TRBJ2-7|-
CASSQYFTLDSGAYEQYF
TGTGCCAGCAGTCAATATTTTACACTGGACAGCGGCGCCTACGAGCAGTACTTC
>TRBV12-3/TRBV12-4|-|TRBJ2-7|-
CASSWGDTSYEQYF
TGTGCCAGCAGTTGGGGCGACACCTCCTACGAGCAGTACTTC
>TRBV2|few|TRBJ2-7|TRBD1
CASSSETGVSYEQYF
TGTGCCAGCAGTTCAGAGACAGGGGTTTCCTACGAGCAGTACTTC
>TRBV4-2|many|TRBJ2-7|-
CASSQDPSAYGEQYF
TGTGCCAGCAGCCAAGATCCCTCCGCATATGGCGAGCAGTACTTC
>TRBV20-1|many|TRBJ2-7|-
CSARDVRDSYEQYF
TGCAGTGCTAGAGATGTTCGGGACTCCTACGAGCAGTACTTC
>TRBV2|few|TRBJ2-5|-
CASKGLGGETQYF
TGTGCCAGCAAGGGGCTCGGGGGAGAGACCCAGTACTTC
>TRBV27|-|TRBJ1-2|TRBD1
CASSFLNPGTGVGYTF
TGTGCCAGCAGTTTTCTTAATCCCGGGACAGGGGTTGGCTACACCTTC
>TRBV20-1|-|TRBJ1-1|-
CSARAGWDTEAFF
TGCAGTGCCCGGGCCGGTTGGGACACTGAAGCTTTCTTT
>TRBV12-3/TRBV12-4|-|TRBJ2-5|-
CASSYIESGGDRKETQYF
TGTGCCAGCAGTTATATTGAGTCTGGGGGCGATCGTAAAGAGACCCAGTACTTC
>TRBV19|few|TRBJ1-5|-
CASSIVKGPQHF
TGTGCCAGTAGTATAGTAAAGGGTCCCCAGCATTTT
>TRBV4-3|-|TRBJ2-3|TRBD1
CASSQGTGVTDTQYF
TGCGCCAGCAGCCAAGGGACAGGGGTGACAGATACGCAGTATTTT
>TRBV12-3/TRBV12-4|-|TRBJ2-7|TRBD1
CASSFRGQVPSYEQYF
TGTGCCAGCAGTTTTAGGGGACAGGTGCCCTCCTACGAGCAGTACTTC
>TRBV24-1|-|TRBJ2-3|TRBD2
CATSDWDPSGGTDTQYF
TGTGCCACCAGTGACTGGGACCCCTCGGGAGGAACAGATACGCAGTATTTT
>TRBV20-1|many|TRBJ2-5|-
CSAPKPGIQETQYF
TGCAGTGCCCCTAAACCTGGGATTCAAGAGACCCAGTACTTC
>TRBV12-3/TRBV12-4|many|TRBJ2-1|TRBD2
CASSPGTTYNEQFF
TGTGCCAGCAGTCCCGGGACTACCTACAATGAGCAGTTCTTC
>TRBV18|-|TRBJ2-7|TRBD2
CASSPPAGSNEQYF
TGTGCCAGCTCACCTCCAGCGGGATCCAACGAGCAGTACTTC
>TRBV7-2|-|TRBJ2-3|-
CASSVWGPGSYTDTQYF
TGTGCCAGCAGCGTCTGGGGGCCCGGTTCTTACACAGATACGCAGTATTTT
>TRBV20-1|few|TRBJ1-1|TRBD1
CSAYRQGASNTEAFF
TGCAGTGCTTACCGACAGGGGGCTTCGAACACTGAAGCTTTCTTT
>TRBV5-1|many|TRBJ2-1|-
CASSLTGPPKNEQFF
TGCGCCAGCAGCCTTACCGGGCCTCCGAAAAATGAGCAGTTCTTC
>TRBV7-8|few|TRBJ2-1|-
CASSLIAGNNEQFF
TGTGCCAGCAGCTTAATAGCTGGGAACAATGAGCAGTTCTTC
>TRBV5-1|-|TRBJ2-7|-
CASSPYRGQIDEQYF
TGCGCCAGCAGCCCCTACCGGGGGCAGATTGACGAGCAGTACTTC
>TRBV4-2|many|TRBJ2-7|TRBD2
CASSQTIFGAGGEQYF
TGTGCCAGCAGTCAAACCATATTCGGCGCGGGAGGCGAGCAGTACTTC
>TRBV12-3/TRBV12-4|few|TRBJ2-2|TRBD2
CASSQTSGGALGELFF
TGTGCCAGCAGTCAAACTAGCGGGGGGGCCCTCGGGGAGCTGTTTTTT
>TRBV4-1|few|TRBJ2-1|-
CASSQDSGHSYNEQFF
TGCGCCAGCAGCCAAGATAGCGGCCACTCCTACAATGAGCAGTTCTTC
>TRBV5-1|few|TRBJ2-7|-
CASPVPRRGEQYF
TGCGCCAGCCCGGTCCCACGACGAGGCGAGCAGTACTTC
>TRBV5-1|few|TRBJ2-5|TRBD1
CASSPNRGEETQYF
TGCGCCAGCAGCCCCAACAGGGGCGAAGAGACCCAGTACTTC
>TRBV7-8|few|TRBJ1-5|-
CASSSFEAGNQPQHF
TGTGCCAGCAGCTCTTTTGAGGCAGGGAATCAGCCCCAGCATTTT
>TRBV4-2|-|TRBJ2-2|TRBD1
CASSQVGTDTGELFF
TGTGCCAGCAGCCAAGTAGGGACAGATACCGGGGAGCTGTTTTTT
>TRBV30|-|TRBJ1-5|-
CAWSPDRNSNQPQHF
TGTGCCTGGAGTCCCGACAGGAATAGCAATCAGCCCCAGCATTTT
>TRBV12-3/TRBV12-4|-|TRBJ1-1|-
CASSFPGVGTEAFF
TGTGCCAGCAGTTTCCCAGGGGTAGGCACTGAAGCTTTCTTT
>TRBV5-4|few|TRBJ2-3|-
CASSLLGTTDTQYF
TGTGCCAGCAGCTTGCTTGGAACCACAGATACGCAGTATTTT
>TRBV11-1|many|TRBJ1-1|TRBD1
CASSESLGRQGIRDEAFF
TGTGCCAGCAGCGAGAGCCTGGGGCGACAGGGAATCAGGGATGAAGCTTTCTTT